Listed here is a single TCR beta chain. Its specificity is not known. Germline-derived CDR1 and CDR2 are SGHRS and YFSETQ. The CDR3 is 15 residues long. The V and J ends lost 0 bases and 3 bases, in that order; junction bases with no gene match: 5. The time point: recipient sample about 28 days before transplant, after cytoreduction. Blood collection times were about day -28 and days 30, 100, 180 posttransplant. The data stem from a study of T cell clonotyping in hematopoietic cell transplantation. Study results and caveats: Without cell sorting, CD4 versus CD8 contributions remain unresolved.

The method was immunoSEQ multiplex PCR; TCRdb's version includes in-frame clones alone and lacks a portion of them. The data hold some 14,000 clones, with over 80% observed a single time. The sequencing here drew on peripheral blood mononuclear cells, taken before stem cell transplant. This TCR was recovered from a man aged 55 to 69 with acute myeloid leukemia. Some clones in this sample may be carry-over from other donors' samples. This chain connects TRBV5-1 to TRBJ1-2; 7 bases agree with TRBD1. The CDR3 DNA sequence: TGCGCCAGCAGCTTGGCGGGACAGCTCGACTATGGCTACACCTTC. This translates into CASSLAGQLDYGYTF.